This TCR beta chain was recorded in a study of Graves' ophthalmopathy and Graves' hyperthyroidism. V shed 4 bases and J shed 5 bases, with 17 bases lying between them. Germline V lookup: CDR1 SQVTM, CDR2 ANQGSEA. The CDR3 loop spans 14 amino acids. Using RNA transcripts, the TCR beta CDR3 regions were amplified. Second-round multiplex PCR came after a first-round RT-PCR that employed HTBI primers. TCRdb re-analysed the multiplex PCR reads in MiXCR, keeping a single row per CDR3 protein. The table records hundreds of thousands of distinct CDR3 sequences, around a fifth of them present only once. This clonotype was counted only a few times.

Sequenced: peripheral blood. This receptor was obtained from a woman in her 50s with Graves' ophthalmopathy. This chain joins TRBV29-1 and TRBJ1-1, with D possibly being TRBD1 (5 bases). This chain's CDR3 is CSVAHGGVGTEAFF. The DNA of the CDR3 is TGCAGCGTTGCCCACGGGGGGGTGGGGACTGAAGCTTTCTTT.